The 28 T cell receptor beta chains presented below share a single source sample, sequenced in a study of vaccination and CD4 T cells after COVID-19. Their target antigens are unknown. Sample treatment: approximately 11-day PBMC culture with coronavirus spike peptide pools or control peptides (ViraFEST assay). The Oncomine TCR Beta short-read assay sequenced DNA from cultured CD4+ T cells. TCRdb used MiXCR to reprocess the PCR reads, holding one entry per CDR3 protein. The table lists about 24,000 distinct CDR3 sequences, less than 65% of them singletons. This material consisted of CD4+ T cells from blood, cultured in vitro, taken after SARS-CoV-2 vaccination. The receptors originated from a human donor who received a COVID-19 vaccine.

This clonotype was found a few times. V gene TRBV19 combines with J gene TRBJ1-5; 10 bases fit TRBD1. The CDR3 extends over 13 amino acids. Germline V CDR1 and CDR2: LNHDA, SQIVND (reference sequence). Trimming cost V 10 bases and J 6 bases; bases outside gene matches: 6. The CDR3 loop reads CATATGGGQPQHF. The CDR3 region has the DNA TGTGCCACCGCGACAGGGGGCGGTCAGCCCCAGCATTTT.

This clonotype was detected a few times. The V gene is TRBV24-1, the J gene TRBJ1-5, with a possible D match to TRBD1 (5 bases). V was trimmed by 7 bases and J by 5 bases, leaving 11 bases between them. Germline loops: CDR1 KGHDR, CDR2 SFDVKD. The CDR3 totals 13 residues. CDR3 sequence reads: CATSGRGDQPQHF. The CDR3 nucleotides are TGTGCCACCAGCGGGAGAGGGGATCAGCCCCAGCATTTT.

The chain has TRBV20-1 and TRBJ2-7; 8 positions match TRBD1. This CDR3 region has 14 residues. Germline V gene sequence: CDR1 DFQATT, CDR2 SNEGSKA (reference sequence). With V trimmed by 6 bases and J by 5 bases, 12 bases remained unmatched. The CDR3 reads CSAIAPTGANEQYF. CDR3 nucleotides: TGCAGTGCCATAGCCCCGACAGGGGCGAACGAGCAGTACTTC.

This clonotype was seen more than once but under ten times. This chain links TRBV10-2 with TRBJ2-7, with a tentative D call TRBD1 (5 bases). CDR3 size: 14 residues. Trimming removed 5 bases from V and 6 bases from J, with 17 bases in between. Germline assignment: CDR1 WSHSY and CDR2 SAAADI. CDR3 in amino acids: CASSLTAFGGEQYF. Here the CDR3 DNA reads TGCGCCAGCAGTTTGACAGCGTTTGGCGGCGAGCAGTACTTC.

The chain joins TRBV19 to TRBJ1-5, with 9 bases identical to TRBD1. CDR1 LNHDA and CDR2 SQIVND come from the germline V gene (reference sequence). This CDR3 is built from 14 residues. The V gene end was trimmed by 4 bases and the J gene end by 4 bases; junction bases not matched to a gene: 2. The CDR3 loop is CASSSGTGNQPQHF. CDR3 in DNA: TGTGCCAGTAGTAGCGGGACAGGGAATCAGCCCCAGCATTTT.

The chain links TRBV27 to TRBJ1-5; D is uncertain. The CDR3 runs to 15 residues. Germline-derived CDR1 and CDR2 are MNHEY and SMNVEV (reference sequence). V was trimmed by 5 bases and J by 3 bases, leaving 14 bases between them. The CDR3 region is CASSAQRTVNQPQHF. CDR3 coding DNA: TGTGCCAGCAGTGCCCAACGGACGGTCAATCAGCCCCAGCATTTT.

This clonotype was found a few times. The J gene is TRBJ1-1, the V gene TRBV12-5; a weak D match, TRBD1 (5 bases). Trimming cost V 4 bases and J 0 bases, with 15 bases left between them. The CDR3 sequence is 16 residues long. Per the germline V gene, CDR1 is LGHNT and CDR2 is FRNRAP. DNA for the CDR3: TGTGCTAGTGGTTGGACATCCTTGGGGGTGAACACTGAAGCTTTCTTT. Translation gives CASGWTSLGVNTEAFF.

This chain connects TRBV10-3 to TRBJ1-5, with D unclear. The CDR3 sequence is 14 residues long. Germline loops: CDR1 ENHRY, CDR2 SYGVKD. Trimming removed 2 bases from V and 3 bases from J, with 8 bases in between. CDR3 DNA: TGTGCCATCAGTGAGATCGGGAACAATCAGCCCCAGCATTTT. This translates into CAISEIGNNQPQHF.

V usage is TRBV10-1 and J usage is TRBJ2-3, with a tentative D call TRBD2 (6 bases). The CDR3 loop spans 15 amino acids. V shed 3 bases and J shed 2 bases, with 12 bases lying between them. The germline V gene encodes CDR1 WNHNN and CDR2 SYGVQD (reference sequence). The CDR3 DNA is TGCGCCAGCAGTGATCCTAGCGAACTCACAGATACGCAGTATTTT. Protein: CASSDPSELTDTQYF.

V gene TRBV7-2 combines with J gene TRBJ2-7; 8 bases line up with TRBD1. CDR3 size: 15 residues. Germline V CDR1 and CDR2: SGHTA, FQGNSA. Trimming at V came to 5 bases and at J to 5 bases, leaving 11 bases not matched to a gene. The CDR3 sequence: CASSPNGQGFDEQYF. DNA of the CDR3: TGTGCCAGCAGCCCGAATGGACAGGGCTTCGACGAGCAGTACTTC.

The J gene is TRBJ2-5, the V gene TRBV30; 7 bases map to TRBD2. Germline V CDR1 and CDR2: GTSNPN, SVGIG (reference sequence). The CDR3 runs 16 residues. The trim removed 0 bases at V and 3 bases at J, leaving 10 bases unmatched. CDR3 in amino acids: CAWSVWRGRREETQYF. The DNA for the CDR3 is TGTGCCTGGAGTGTTTGGCGGGGGAGACGGGAAGAGACCCAGTACTTC. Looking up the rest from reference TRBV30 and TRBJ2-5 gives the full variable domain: SQTIHQWPATLVQPVGSPLSLECTVEGTSNPNLYWYRQAAGRGLQLLFYSVGIGQISSEVPQNLSASRPQDRQFILSSKKLLLSDSGFYLCAWSVWRGRREETQYFGPGTRLLVL.

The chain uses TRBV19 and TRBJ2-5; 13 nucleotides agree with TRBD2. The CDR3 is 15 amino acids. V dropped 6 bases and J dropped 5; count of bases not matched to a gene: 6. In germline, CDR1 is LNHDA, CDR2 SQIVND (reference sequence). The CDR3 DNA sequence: TGTGCCAGTAGCGGGACTAGCGGGGCTCGGGAGACCCAGTACTTC. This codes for CASSGTSGARETQYF.

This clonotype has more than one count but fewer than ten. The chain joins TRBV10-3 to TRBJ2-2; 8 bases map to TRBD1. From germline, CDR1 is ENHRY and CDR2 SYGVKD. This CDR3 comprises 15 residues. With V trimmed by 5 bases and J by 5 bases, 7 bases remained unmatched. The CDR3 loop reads CAISKTGDGTGELFF. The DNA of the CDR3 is TGTGCCATCAGTAAGACAGGGGATGGGACCGGGGAGCTGTTTTTT.

The CDR3 DNA follows: TGTGCCACCAGTGATGACTTTGGGGTAATGAACACTGAAGCTTTCTTT. Protein sequence: CATSDDFGVMNTEAFF. The rearrangement links TRBV24-1 to TRBJ1-1; D ambiguous. The CDR3 has 16 residues. V dropped 3 bases and J dropped 0 bases, with 13 bases sitting between them. The germline V gene encodes CDR1 KGHDR and CDR2 SFDVKD.

The CDR3 DNA follows: TGTGCCAGCAGCCCCTCGCAACTAGACACAGATACGCAGTATTTT. It translates to CASSPSQLDTDTQYF. The V and J genes are TRBV5-4 and TRBJ2-3, with TRBD2 as a possible D gene (5 bases). The CDR3 runs to 15 residues. V was cut by 4 bases and J by 2 bases, with 14 bases left in between. Germline values: CDR1 SGHNT, CDR2 YYREEE (reference sequence).

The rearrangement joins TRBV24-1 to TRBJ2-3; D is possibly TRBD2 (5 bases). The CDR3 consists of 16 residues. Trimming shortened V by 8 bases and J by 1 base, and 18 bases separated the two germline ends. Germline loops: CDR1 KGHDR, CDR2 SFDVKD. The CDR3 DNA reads TGTGCCACCATGCCCGGCGGGCGGGCCGGCACAGATACGCAGTATTTT. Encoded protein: CATMPGGRAGTDTQYF.

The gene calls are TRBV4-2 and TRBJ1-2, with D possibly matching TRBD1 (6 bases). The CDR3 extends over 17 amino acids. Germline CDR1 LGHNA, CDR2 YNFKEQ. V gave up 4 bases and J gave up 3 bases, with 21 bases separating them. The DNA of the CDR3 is TGTGCCAGCAGCCCGGAGTTGGGGGGGGCTCTTTACTATGGCTACACCTTC. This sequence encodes CASSPELGGALYYGYTF.

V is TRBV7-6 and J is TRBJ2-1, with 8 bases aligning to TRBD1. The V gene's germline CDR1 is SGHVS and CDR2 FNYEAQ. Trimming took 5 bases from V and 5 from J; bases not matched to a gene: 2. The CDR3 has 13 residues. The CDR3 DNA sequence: TGTGCCAGCAGCCGGGACAGGCACAATGAGCAGTTCTTC. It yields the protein CASSRDRHNEQFF. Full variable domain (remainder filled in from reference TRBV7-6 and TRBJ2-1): GAGVSQSPRYKVTKRGQDVALRCDPISGHVSLYWYRQALGQGPEFLTYFNYEAQQDKSGLPNDRFSAERPEGSISTLTIQRTEQRDSAMYRCASSRDRHNEQFFGPGTRLTVL.

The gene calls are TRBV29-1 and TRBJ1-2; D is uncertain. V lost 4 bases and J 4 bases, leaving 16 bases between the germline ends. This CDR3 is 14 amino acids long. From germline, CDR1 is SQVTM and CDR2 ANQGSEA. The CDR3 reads CSVVAGAAFYGYTF. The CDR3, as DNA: TGCAGCGTTGTTGCAGGAGCCGCCTTCTATGGCTACACCTTC. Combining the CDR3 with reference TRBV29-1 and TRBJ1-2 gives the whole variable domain SAVISQKPSRDICQRGTSLTIQCQVDSQVTMMFWYRQQPGQSLTLIATANQGSEATYESGFVIDKFPISRPNLTFSTLTVSNMSPEDSSIYLCSVVAGAAFYGYTFGSGTRLTVV.

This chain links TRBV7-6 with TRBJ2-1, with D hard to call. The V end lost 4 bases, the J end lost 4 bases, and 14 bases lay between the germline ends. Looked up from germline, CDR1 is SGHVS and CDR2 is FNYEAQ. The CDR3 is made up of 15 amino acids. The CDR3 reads CASSSDQSVYNEQFF. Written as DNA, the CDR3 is TGTGCCAGCAGCTCGGACCAGTCAGTATACAATGAGCAGTTCTTC. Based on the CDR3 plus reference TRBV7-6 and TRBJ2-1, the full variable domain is GAGVSQSPRYKVTKRGQDVALRCDPISGHVSLYWYRQALGQGPEFLTYFNYEAQQDKSGLPNDRFSAERPEGSISTLTIQRTEQRDSAMYRCASSSDQSVYNEQFFGPGTRLTVL.

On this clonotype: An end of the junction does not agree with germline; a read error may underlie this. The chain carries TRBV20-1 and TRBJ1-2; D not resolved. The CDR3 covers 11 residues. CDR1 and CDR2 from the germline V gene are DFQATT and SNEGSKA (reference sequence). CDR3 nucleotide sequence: TGCAGTGCTAGAGTTCCAGCAGGTCTGTGCTTC. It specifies CSARVPAGLCF.

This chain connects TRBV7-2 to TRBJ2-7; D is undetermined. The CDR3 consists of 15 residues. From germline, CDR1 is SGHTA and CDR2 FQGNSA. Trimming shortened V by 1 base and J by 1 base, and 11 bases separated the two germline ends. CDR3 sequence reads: CASSLEAGRSYEQYF. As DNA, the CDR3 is TGTGCCAGCAGCTTAGAGGCAGGTCGTTCCTACGAGCAGTACTTC.

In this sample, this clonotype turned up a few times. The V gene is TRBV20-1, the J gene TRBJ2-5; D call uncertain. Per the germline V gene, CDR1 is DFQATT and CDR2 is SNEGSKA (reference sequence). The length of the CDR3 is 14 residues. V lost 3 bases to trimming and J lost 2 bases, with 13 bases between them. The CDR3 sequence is CSARALDPQETQYF. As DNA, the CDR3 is TGCAGTGCTAGGGCCCTCGACCCTCAAGAGACCCAGTACTTC.

In DNA form, the CDR3 reads TGTGCCAGCAGTGACAGGGTTAACTATGGCTACACCTTC. It encodes CASSDRVNYGYTF. The chain recombines TRBV7-2 with TRBJ1-2; 7 bases line up with TRBD1. The V segment lost 6 bases and the J segment 1 base; nucleotides outside the gene matches: 2. The CDR3 has 13 residues. The germline V gene encodes CDR1 SGHTA and CDR2 FQGNSA.

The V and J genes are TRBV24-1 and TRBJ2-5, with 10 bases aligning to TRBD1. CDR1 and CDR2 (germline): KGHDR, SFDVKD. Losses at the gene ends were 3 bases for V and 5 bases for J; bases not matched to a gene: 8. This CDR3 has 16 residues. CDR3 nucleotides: TGTGCCACCAGTGATCCGTCCCGGGACAGGGGTGAGACCCAGTACTTC. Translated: CATSDPSRDRGETQYF.

The CDR3 protein is CASSEPRITNEQFF. The DNA of the CDR3 is TGTGCCAGCAGTGAACCCCGGATAACCAATGAGCAGTTCTTC. The chain combines TRBV25-1 with TRBJ2-1, with D hard to call. This CDR3 spans 14 amino acids. Per germline, CDR1 MGHDK and CDR2 SYGVNS. V was shortened by 2 bases and J by 6 bases, with 11 bases between the two germline ends.

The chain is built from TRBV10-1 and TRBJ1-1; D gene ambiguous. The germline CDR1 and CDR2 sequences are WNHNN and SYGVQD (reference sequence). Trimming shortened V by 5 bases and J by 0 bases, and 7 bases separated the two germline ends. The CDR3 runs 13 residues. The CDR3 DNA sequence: TGCGCCAGCAGTAAACAGCTGAACACTGAAGCTTTCTTT. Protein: CASSKQLNTEAFF.

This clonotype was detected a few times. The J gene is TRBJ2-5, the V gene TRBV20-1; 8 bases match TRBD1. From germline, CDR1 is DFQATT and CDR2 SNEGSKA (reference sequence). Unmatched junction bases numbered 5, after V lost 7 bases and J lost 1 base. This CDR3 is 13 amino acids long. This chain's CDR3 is CSGRGPLQETQYF. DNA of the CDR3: TGCAGTGGCAGGGGGCCTCTCCAAGAGACCCAGTACTTC.